These 3 T cell receptor beta chains were sequenced from one sample in a study of T-cell reconstitution after alpha-beta-depleted transplantation in children. Library preparation (for TCRbeta) was performed with unique molecular identifiers. TCRdb used MiXCR to reprocess the PCR reads, holding one entry per CDR3 protein. The sample shows around 450,000 distinct CDR3 sequences, around 15% of them seen only once. The specimen was PBMCs, mostly from graft donor cells, collected 360 days after TCRalphabeta/CD19-depleted stem cell transplant. These receptors were taken from a boy under two years old who had a stem cell transplant for Wiskott-Aldrich syndrome, so the T cells may come from the graft donor.

This clonotype was found a few times. This chain connects TRBV7-8 to TRBJ2-2, with 9 bases that match TRBD1. The CDR3 extends over 16 amino acids. V shed 5 bases, J shed 7 bases, and the junction held 11 bases outside the gene matches. The germline V gene has CDR1 SGHVS and CDR2 FQNEAQ. DNA for the CDR3: TGTGCCAGCAGCCACCGGGACAGGGCATATCACGGGGAGCTGTTTTTT. Its protein product is CASSHRDRAYHGELFF.

On this clonotype itself: With a much larger clone just one base away, this may be a read error. As DNA, the CDR3 is TGTGCCAGCAGTTGGGACAGGGGGAACACTGAAGCTTTCTTT. Amino acid sequence: CASSWDRGNTEAFF. The gene calls are TRBV6-5 and TRBJ1-1, with 10 bases fitting TRBD1. CDR1 MNHEY and CDR2 SVGAGI come from the germline V gene. Trimming cost V 4 bases and J 1 base; bases outside gene matches: 0. This CDR3 region has 14 residues.

CDR3 nucleotide sequence: TGTGCCACCAGCAAGCCTACCGGGGAGCTGTTTTTT. Translation gives CATSKPTGELFF. The gene calls are TRBV15 and TRBJ2-2; no clear D gene. With 4 bases removed from V and 5 bases from J, the gap between germline ends came to 5 bases. This CDR3 has 12 amino acids. The germline CDR1 and CDR2 sequences are LNHNV and YYDKDF (reference sequence).